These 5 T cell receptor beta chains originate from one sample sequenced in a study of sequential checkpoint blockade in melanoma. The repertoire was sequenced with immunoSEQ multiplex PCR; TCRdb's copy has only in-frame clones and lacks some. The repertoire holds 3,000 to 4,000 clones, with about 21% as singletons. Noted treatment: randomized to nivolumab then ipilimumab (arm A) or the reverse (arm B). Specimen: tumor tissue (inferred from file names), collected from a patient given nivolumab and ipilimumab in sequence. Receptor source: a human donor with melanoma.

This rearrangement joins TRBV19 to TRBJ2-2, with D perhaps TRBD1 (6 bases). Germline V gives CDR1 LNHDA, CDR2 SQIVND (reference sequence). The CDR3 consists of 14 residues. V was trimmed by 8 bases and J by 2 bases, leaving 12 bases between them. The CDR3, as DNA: TGTGCCAGTGGACCGGGACATAACACCGGGGAGCTGTTTTTT. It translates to CASGPGHNTGELFF.

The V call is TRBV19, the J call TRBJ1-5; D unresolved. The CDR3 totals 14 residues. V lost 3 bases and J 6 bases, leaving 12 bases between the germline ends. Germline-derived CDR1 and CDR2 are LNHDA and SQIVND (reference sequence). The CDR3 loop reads CASSILGGGQPQHF. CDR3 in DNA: TGTGCCAGTAGTATTCTAGGAGGCGGTCAGCCCCAGCATTTT. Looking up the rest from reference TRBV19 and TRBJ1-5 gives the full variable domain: DGGITQSPKYLFRKEGQNVTLSCEQNLNHDAMYWYRQDPGQGLRLIYYSQIVNDFQKGDIAEGYSVSREKKESFPLTVTSAQKNPTAFYLCASSILGGGQPQHFGDGTRLSIL.

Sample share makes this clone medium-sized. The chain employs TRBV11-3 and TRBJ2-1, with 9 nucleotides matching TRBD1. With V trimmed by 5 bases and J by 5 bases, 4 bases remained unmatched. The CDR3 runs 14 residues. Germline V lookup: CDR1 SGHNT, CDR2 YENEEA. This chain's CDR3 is CASSPGQGNNEQFF. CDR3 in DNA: TGTGCCAGCAGCCCGGGACAGGGAAACAATGAGCAGTTCTTC. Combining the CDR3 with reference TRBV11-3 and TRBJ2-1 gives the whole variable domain EAGVVQSPRYKIIEKKQPVAFWCNPISGHNTLYWYLQNLGQGPELLIRYENEEAVDDSQLPKDRFSAERLKGVDSTLKIQPAELGDSAVYLCASSPGQGNNEQFFGPGTRLTVL.

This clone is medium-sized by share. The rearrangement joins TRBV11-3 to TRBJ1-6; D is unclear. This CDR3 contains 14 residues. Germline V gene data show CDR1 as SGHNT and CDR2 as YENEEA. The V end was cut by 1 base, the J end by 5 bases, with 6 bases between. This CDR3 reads CASSLVGDNSPLHF. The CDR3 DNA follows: TGTGCCAGCAGCTTAGTGGGCGATAATTCACCCCTCCACTTT.

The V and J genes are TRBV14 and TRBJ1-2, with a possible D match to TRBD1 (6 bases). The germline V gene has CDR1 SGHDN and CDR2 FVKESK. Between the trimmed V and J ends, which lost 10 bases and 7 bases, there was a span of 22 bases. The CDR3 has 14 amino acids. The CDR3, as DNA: TGTGCCAACCCCCCCCGGGACAAATTGCGTGGCTACACCTTC. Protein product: CANPPRDKLRGYTF. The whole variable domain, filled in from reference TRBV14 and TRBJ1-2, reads EAGVTQFPSHSVIEKGQTVTLRCDPISGHDNLYWYRRVMGKEIKFLLHFVKESKQDESGMPNNRFLAERTGGTYSTLKVQPAELEDSGVYFCANPPRDKLRGYTFGSGTRLTVV.